One and the same sample provided the 25 T cell receptor beta chains below, sequenced in a study of blood T cell repertoires in COVID-19. The repertoire was sequenced with immunoSEQ multiplex PCR; TCRdb's copy has only in-frame clones and lacks some. The sample yields around 77,000 clones, around 83% seen once. Material for sequencing was peripheral blood. These receptors were collected from a man older than 75 with acute or convalescent COVID-19.

This sequence joins TRBV19 and TRBJ1-1; D possibly corresponds to TRBD1 (6 bases). The CDR3 covers 13 residues. In germline, CDR1 is LNHDA, CDR2 SQIVND (reference sequence). Deletions cut 7 bases from V and 1 base from J, with 10 bases between. DNA for the CDR3: TGTGCCAGTAACCAGGGGTCGAACACTGAAGCTTTCTTT. It encodes CASNQGSNTEAFF.

The V call is TRBV23-1, the J call TRBJ1-5; TRBD1 agrees at 8 bases. TRBV23-1 is an ORF, and what it does is uncertain. The CDR3 is made up of 17 amino acids. Losses at the gene ends were 4 bases for V and 3 bases for J; bases not matched to a gene: 11. In DNA, the CDR3 is TGCGCCAGCAGTCCCCTTCGGACAGGGCCGGTCAATCAGCCCCAGCATTTT. Its protein product is CASSPLRTGPVNQPQHF.

The chain uses TRBV30 and TRBJ1-2, with a tentative D call TRBD1 (5 bases). Trimming took off 4 bases at V and 7 bases at J, with 16 bases between the two ends. The germline V gene has CDR1 GTSNPN and CDR2 SVGIG (reference sequence). The CDR3 is 13 residues long. The CDR3 region has the DNA TGTGCCTGGACCACGGGGCAGGGAGGTGGCTACACCTTC. Translating it yields CAWTTGQGGGYTF. Supplemented by reference TRBV30 and TRBJ1-2, the full variable domain reads SQTIHQWPATLVQPVGSPLSLECTVEGTSNPNLYWYRQAAGRGLQLLFYSVGIGQISSEVPQNLSASRPQDRQFILSSKKLLLSDSGFYLCAWTTGQGGGYTFGSGTRLTVV.

The chain employs TRBV7-9 and TRBJ2-7; 7 positions agree with TRBD1. Trimming at V came to 5 bases and at J to 3 bases, leaving 13 bases not matched to a gene. CDR3 size: 16 residues. CDR1 is SEHNR, CDR2 FQNEAQ, per germline (reference sequence). The CDR3 nucleotides are TGTGCCAGCAGCCTATACGGCCGGGACAGAAACTACGAGCAGTACTTC. Translating it yields CASSLYGRDRNYEQYF.

This chain links TRBV4-3 with TRBJ2-1, with TRBD2 identical over 8 bases. V was clipped by 1 base and J by 1 base; unmatched bases: 6. The CDR3 runs 17 residues. Germline V CDR1 and CDR2: LGHNA, YSLEER. The CDR3 here is CASSQGLASRSYNEQFF. The CDR3 DNA is TGCGCCAGCAGCCAAGGACTAGCGAGTAGATCCTACAATGAGCAGTTCTTC.

This chain links TRBV27 with TRBJ2-5, with TRBD2 matching over 12 bases. Germline CDR1 is MNHEY and CDR2 is SMNVEV (reference sequence). The CDR3 loop spans 17 amino acids. V lost 6 bases and J lost 4; bases outside the gene matches: 12. As DNA, the CDR3 is TGTGCCAGCAGGCGCCCTAGCGGGGGGGCCAAGGGAGAGACCCAGTACTTC. This gives the protein CASRRPSGGAKGETQYF.

The J gene is TRBJ1-2, the V gene TRBV7-9; TRBD1 agrees at 8 bases. The CDR3 is 13 residues long. Germline V gene sequence: CDR1 SEHNR, CDR2 FQNEAQ (reference sequence). After removal of 3 bases from V and 8 bases from J, the junction contained 5 bases not matched to a gene. This chain's CDR3 is CASSLAGGGGYTF. CDR3 nucleotides: TGTGCCAGCAGCTTGGCAGGGGGCGGAGGCTACACCTTC.

This clone occurred once. The V gene is TRBV5-4, the J gene TRBJ2-5, with D maybe TRBD1 (6 bases). Deletions cut 7 bases from V and 5 bases from J, with 21 bases between. The germline V gene encodes CDR1 SGHNT and CDR2 YYREEE (reference sequence). CDR3 length: 15 amino acids. This chain's CDR3 is CASAYAPLTGETQYF. The CDR3 nucleotides are TGTGCCAGCGCCTACGCCCCCCTCACAGGGGAGACCCAGTACTTC. The full variable domain, completed using reference TRBV5-4 and TRBJ2-5, is ETGVTQSPTHLIKTRGQQVTLRCSSQSGHNTVSWYQQALGQGPQFIFQYYREEENGRGNFPPRFSGLQFPNYSSELNVNALELDDSALYLCASAYAPLTGETQYFGPGTRLLVL.

The genes are TRBV11-2 and TRBJ2-7; 13 bases fit TRBD2. Unmatched junction bases numbered 13, after V lost 3 bases and J lost 5 bases. Germline V CDR1 and CDR2: SGHAT, FQNNGV. This CDR3 is built from 18 residues. In nucleotides, the CDR3 is TGTGCCAGCAGCTTGTTATATACTAGCGGGGGGGCTTTGAACGAGCAGTACTTC. It codes for CASSLLYTSGGALNEQYF.

The chain joins TRBV27 to TRBJ1-1, with a weak D call TRBD1 (5 bases). V lost 8 bases and J lost 4, with 17 bases in between. CDR3 length equals 14 residues. Germline lookup yields CDR1 MNHEY and CDR2 SMNVEV (reference sequence). CDR3 protein: CASVLTGVGTEAFF. CDR3 coding DNA: TGTGCCAGCGTTTTGACGGGGGTTGGCACTGAAGCTTTCTTT.

This sequence joins TRBV4-1 and TRBJ2-1, with TRBD2 identical over 8 bases. Trimming took 0 bases from V and 6 from J; bases not matched to a gene: 7. The CDR3 loop spans 16 amino acids. From germline, CDR1 is MGHRA and CDR2 YSYEKL. CDR3 sequence reads: CASSQEVAGFSNEQFF. In nucleotides, the CDR3 is TGCGCCAGCAGCCAAGAAGTAGCGGGGTTCAGCAATGAGCAGTTCTTC.

The chain is built from TRBV28 and TRBJ2-1, with D possibly matching TRBD2 (5 bases). V was trimmed by 6 bases and J by 5 bases, leaving 14 bases between them. This CDR3 has 14 amino acids. CDR1 MDHEN and CDR2 SYDVKM come from the germline V gene. The CDR3 DNA follows: TGTGCCAGCAGGGGGAGCGGTGTCAACAATGAGCAGTTCTTC. Translating gives CASRGSGVNNEQFF.

The CDR3: CASSRLSGFYNEQFF. DNA of the CDR3: TGTGCCAGCAGTCGACTCAGCGGGTTCTACAATGAGCAGTTCTTC. This rearrangement joins TRBV11-2 to TRBJ2-1, with TRBD2 as a possible D gene (6 bases). This CDR3 contains 15 residues. Germline V gene data show CDR1 as SGHAT and CDR2 as FQNNGV. Trimming cost V 6 bases and J 3 bases, with 15 bases left between them.

The chain employs TRBV30 and TRBJ1-5, with D perhaps TRBD1 (6 bases). CDR3 length equals 13 residues. The V and J ends lost 3 bases and 5 bases respectively, with 11 bases between them. The germline V gene encodes CDR1 GTSNPN and CDR2 SVGIG (reference sequence). The CDR3 protein is CAWSLSGDQPQHF. CDR3 coding DNA: TGTGCCTGGAGCCTTTCAGGGGATCAGCCCCAGCATTTT.

The chain has TRBV29-1 and TRBJ1-1; a weak D match, TRBD1 (5 bases). The CDR3 covers 13 residues. Trimming cost V 5 bases and J 3 bases, with 13 bases left between them. Germline assignment: CDR1 SQVTM and CDR2 ANQGSEA. The DNA for the CDR3 is TGCAGCGTTCGGACACCCTTACACACTGAAGCTTTCTTT. As protein: CSVRTPLHTEAFF. Based on the CDR3 plus reference TRBV29-1 and TRBJ1-1, the full variable domain is SAVISQKPSRDICQRGTSLTIQCQVDSQVTMMFWYRQQPGQSLTLIATANQGSEATYESGFVIDKFPISRPNLTFSTLTVSNMSPEDSSIYLCSVRTPLHTEAFFGQGTRLTVV.

DNA for the CDR3: TGTGCCAGCTCACCAGGGCCGCAGACCCAGTACTTC. Translating it yields CASSPGPQTQYF. The gene calls are TRBV18 and TRBJ2-5; D uncertain. The CDR3 is 12 residues long. Per the germline V gene, CDR1 is KGHSH and CDR2 is LQKENI. V lost 2 bases, J lost 6 bases, and 7 bases lay in between. The whole variable domain, remainder taken from reference TRBV18 and TRBJ2-5, is NAGVMQNPRHLVRRRGQEARLRCSPMKGHSHVYWYRQLPEEGLKFMVYLQKENIIDESGMPKERFSAEFPKEGPSILRIQQVVRGDSAAYFCASSPGPQTQYFGPGTRLLVL.

This clone was counted once. This rearrangement joins TRBV21-1 to TRBJ2-3; TRBD2 was called by the table and not checked on the DNA. TRBV21-1 is classified as a pseudogene. The CDR3 loop spans 16 amino acids. CDR3 sequence (DNA): TGTGCCAGCACTTCCGCGACTAGCGGGTGCACAGATACGCAGTATTTT. Translation gives CASTSATSGCTDTQYF.

The chain carries TRBV27 and TRBJ2-7, with TRBD1 identical over 8 bases. V dropped 4 bases and J dropped 0; count of bases not matched to a gene: 8. Germline V gene sequence: CDR1 MNHEY, CDR2 SMNVEV (reference sequence). The CDR3 spans 16 residues. This CDR3 is CASSSPTGAASYEQYF. The CDR3 DNA follows: TGTGCCAGCAGTTCCCCGACAGGGGCAGCCTCCTACGAGCAGTACTTC.

This chain connects TRBV28 to TRBJ2-7, with TRBD2 identical over 11 bases. With V trimmed by 6 bases and J by 3 bases, 10 bases remained unmatched. CDR1 and CDR2 (germline): MDHEN, SYDVKM. The CDR3 covers 16 residues. The CDR3 nucleotides read TGTGCCAGCAGGCCCAACCGACTAGCGGGAAGCTACGAGCAGTACTTC. Protein: CASRPNRLAGSYEQYF.

The chain recombines TRBV9 with TRBJ2-6; 9 bases are shared with TRBD2. CDR1 and CDR2 from the germline V gene are SGDLS and YYNGEE. Trimming cost V 5 bases and J 0 bases; bases outside gene matches: 6. The CDR3 runs to 17 residues. CDR3 sequence reads: CASRRLAAPSGANVLTF. The CDR3 region has the DNA TGTGCCAGCAGACGACTAGCGGCCCCCTCTGGGGCCAACGTCCTGACTTTC.

The rearrangement links TRBV3-1 (or the pseudogene TRBV3-2) to TRBJ2-5, with TRBD2 matching 9 bases. The CDR3 runs 15 residues. V trimming: 3 bases; J trimming: 2 bases; junction bases outside the gene matches: 4. Germline V gives CDR1 LGHDT, CDR2 YNNKEL (reference sequence). The CDR3 spells CASSHSGSDQETQYF. The CDR3 DNA is TGTGCCAGCAGCCATAGCGGGAGTGATCAAGAGACCCAGTACTTC.

The chain employs TRBV19 and TRBJ2-1; 8 nucleotides match TRBD2. CDR1 is LNHDA and CDR2 is SQIVND in the germline V gene (reference sequence). The CDR3 consists of 17 residues. J gave up 9 bases and V 5 bases, and 18 bases lay outside the gene matches. CDR3 sequence reads: CASSPPLFSGISGEQFF. In DNA, the CDR3 is TGTGCCAGTAGTCCCCCCCTGTTTAGCGGGATTTCGGGTGAGCAGTTCTTC.

The gene calls are TRBV18 and TRBJ1-2; TRBD1 matches at 7 bases. Germline assignment: CDR1 KGHSH and CDR2 LQKENI. The CDR3 is 18 amino acids. V shed 2 bases, J shed 6 bases, and the junction held 18 bases outside the gene matches. The CDR3 loop reads CASSPSRDRVPGLDGYTF. CDR3 DNA sequence: TGTGCCAGCTCACCAAGTCGAGACAGGGTCCCCGGCCTCGATGGCTACACCTTC. The whole variable domain, filled in from reference TRBV18 and TRBJ1-2, reads NAGVMQNPRHLVRRRGQEARLRCSPMKGHSHVYWYRQLPEEGLKFMVYLQKENIIDESGMPKERFSAEFPKEGPSILRIQQVVRGDSAAYFCASSPSRDRVPGLDGYTFGSGTRLTVV.

The chain has TRBV7-8 and TRBJ2-1; 7 nucleotides match TRBD2. CDR3 length equals 16 residues. Trimming at V came to 8 bases and at J to 0 bases, leaving 10 bases not matched to a gene. The germline V gene has CDR1 SGHVS and CDR2 FQNEAQ. The CDR3 sequence: CASLRLAEFSYNEQFF. As DNA, the CDR3 is TGTGCCAGCCTTCGTCTAGCGGAATTCTCCTACAATGAGCAGTTCTTC.

The rearrangement links TRBV11-2 to TRBJ2-1, with D possibly matching TRBD2 (6 bases). V lost 3 bases and J 2 bases, leaving 11 bases between the germline ends. This CDR3 region has 15 residues. Germline V CDR1 and CDR2: SGHAT, FQNNGV. Here the CDR3 DNA reads TGTGCCAGCAGCTTTTTACTAGCCCCCTACAATGAGCAGTTCTTC. Translating gives CASSFLLAPYNEQFF.